This T cell receptor beta chain was obtained from a study of CD8 T cells in Susac syndrome (dated by TCRdb to between 2018 and 2021). With respect to the entire study: Of the Susac syndrome patients who were sequenced, about 6 had clinically active disease and about eight were in clinical remission. At blood withdrawal, Susac syndrome patients were either therapy-naive, taking corticosteroids (in some cases with IVIg as well), or taking IVIg alone. Repertoire sequencing was used to test whether CD8+ T cell activation and differentiation in Susac syndrome was antigen driven. General study outcomes and caveats: In patients with Susac syndrome, the CD4+ T cell repertoire showed no detectable clonal expansion. The study acknowledged that relatively few individuals were included in the TCR sequencing and HLA analysis.

Of note for this clonotype: No cognate antigen has been identified for it. Base qualities are not at hand, and no much larger clone is one base apart.

Peripheral blood CD8+ and CD4+ T cells from healthy donors, Susac syndrome patients and multiple sclerosis patients were profiled using high-throughput TCR beta sequencing. Susac syndrome patients met recently defined diagnostic criteria for definite or probable disease. Bulk CD8+ and CD4+ T cells were purified magnetically by negative isolation, whereas CD8+ TEMRA cells were enriched by FACS. Blood was drawn into EDTA tubes, processed within 24 hours, and PBMCs were isolated by density gradient centrifugation. PBMCs intended for TCR sequencing were frozen in liquid nitrogen and were later thawed in a 37 degrees C water bath. The sorted or isolated CD4+, CD8+ and CD8+ TEMRA cells reached a purity of at least 90%. RNA was extracted using the RNeasy kit, and about 0.45 to 1 microgram was reverse transcribed with random hexamers. TCR beta CDR3 regions were amplified with the immunoSEQ multiplex PCR assay covering 54 Vbeta and 13 Jbeta segments. Bias from PCR amplification was corrected by using a synthetic template baseline for primer optimization and for computational correction. The source study handled its data this way. Reads were annotated to V, D and J genes according to IMGT and were analyzed with immunoSEQ Analyzer, with only productive sequences retained. Clonality was computed as one minus Shannon entropy normalized by log2 of the number of productive unique sequences. For each patient and control, public and private clones were evaluated among the 100 most prevalent clones. A clone was defined as Susac-specific if it was absent from the healthy and MS cohorts, from about 1,100 published viral clones and from other ImmuneACCESS disease sequences. TCRdb cleaned the public reads at Q25 with fastp, built clones with MiXCR and kept in-frame beta chains. Records with the same CDR3 protein are collapsed into one entry carrying the most frequent genes and DNA. The V and J calls follow TCRdb's processing rather than the paper's. Recorded for this sample are under 200,000 distinct CDR3 sequences; over 75% of them occurred a single time. The ten largest clonotypes hold 0.075% to 0.095% of the sample.

Including cysteine and phenylalanine, the CDR3 has 15 amino acids. Here the CDR3 DNA is all that survives: 45 bases in frame from base 1. The CDR1 and CDR2 encoded by the germline V gene (reference sequence) are GTSNPN and SVGIG. Clipping removes 2 bases from V and 4 bases from J, with 6 as the unmatched junction base count. Sequenced material: CD4+ T cells from PBMCs. The clonotype was recovered from a human donor with Susac syndrome. The sequence joins TRBV30 to TRBJ2-2, with 8 junctional bases fitting TRBD1. The bases are TGTGCCTGGAGTCGACAGGGGTGGATCACCGGGGAGCTGTTTTTT. Its product reads: CAWSRQGWITGELFF.